The present entry profiles one T cell receptor beta chain with its context. Time point defined: recipient sample about 28 days before transplant, after cytoreduction. This CDR3 region has 14 residues. Per the germline V gene, CDR1 is MNHNY and CDR2 is SVGAGI (reference sequence). Using immunoSEQ multiplex PCR, the repertoire was profiled, and TCRdb retains in-frame clones only, with some absent. The table shows about 9,200 clones, with roughly 84% occurring only once. These data belong to a study of T cell clonotyping in hematopoietic cell transplantation. This TCR derives from an older woman with acute myeloid leukemia. Some clones in this sample may be carry-over from other donors' samples. The input for sequencing was peripheral blood mononuclear cells, taken before stem cell transplant. This chain connects TRBV6-6 to TRBJ2-5, with 12 bases that match TRBD2. The DNA end is more similar to TRBJ2-7, so the J call may be wrong. The CDR3 loop is CASTGLAGSNEQYF. CDR3 DNA sequence: TGTGCCAGCACCGGACTAGCGGGAAGTAACGAGCAGTACTTC.